The clone carrying this T cell receptor (beta chain) was picked up many times. The antigen remains undetermined. These data come from a study of blood T cells in healthy people across ages. Regarding the study as a whole: Naive T cell percentage showed a strong correlation with the diversity of TCR beta. Higher diversity, along with more naive CD4+ cells, distinguished long-lived donors from aged donors. Not knowing donor CMV status may have confounded expanded clonotype changes.

There are 18 residues in the CDR3. Per the germline V gene, CDR1 is LGHNA and CDR2 is YNFKEQ. The V segment lost 4 bases and the J segment 0 bases; nucleotides outside the gene matches: 9. Each individual donor underwent a draw of about 9.1 milliliters of peripheral blood. Primed by a sample-barcoded 5' primer and a J-beta primer mix, a second PCR proceeded for roughly 7 to 12 cycles. Via MiXCR, TCRdb re-called the 5' RACE reads, giving one row per CDR3 protein. Of about 650,000 distinct CDR3 sequences in the sample, 52% were seen once. Sequencing was performed on blood. This receptor was obtained from a woman older than 75 in good health. This rearrangement joins TRBV4-2 to TRBJ2-6, with TRBD1 matching 7 bases. As DNA, the CDR3 is TGTGCCAGCAGCCGTGACAGGGCCCGGTTCTCTGGGGCCAACGTCCTGACTTTC. Encoded protein: CASSRDRARFSGANVLTF.